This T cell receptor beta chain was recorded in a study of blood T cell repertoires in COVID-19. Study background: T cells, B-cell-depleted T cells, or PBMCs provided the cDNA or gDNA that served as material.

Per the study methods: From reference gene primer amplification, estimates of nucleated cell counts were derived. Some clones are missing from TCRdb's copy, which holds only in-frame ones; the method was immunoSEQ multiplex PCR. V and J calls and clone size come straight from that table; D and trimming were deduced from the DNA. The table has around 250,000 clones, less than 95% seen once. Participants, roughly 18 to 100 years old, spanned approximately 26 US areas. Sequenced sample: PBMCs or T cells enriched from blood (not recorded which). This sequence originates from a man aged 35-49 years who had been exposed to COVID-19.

The CDR3 region is CASSQSSSGLAKNIQYF. CDR3 nucleotides: TGTGCCAGCAGCCAATCGTCCAGCGGCCTAGCCAAAAACATTCAGTACTTC. V and J are TRBV16 and TRBJ2-4; a possible D gene is TRBD2 (5 bases). Trimming shortened V by 0 bases and J by 0 bases, and 12 bases separated the two germline ends. The germline V gene encodes CDR1 KGHSY and CDR2 FQNENV. The CDR3 contains 17 residues.